This section outlines one TCR beta chain sequence together with its context. This sample was included in a study of T cell changes during pregnancy in multiple sclerosis. Data came from immunoSEQ multiplex PCR; TCRdb stores just in-frame clones and leaves some out. The table lists tens of thousands of clones, approximately 94% of them singletons. The CDR3 consists of 12 residues. The V segment lost 6 bases and the J segment 7 bases; nucleotides outside the gene matches: 6. Germline-derived CDR1 and CDR2 are MNHEY and SMNVEV (reference sequence). The origin of this receptor is a female donor with multiple sclerosis, enrolled in a pregnancy study. This material consisted of CD8+ T cells from peripheral blood mononuclear cells, taken before pregnancy. The genes are TRBV27 and TRBJ2-7; 7 bases agree with TRBD1. CDR3 amino acids: CASRTLTGEQYF. Written as DNA, the CDR3 is TGTGCCAGCAGGACATTGACAGGGGAGCAGTACTTC.